A selection of T cell receptor beta chains follows, all from one sample in a study of identical twins. TCRdb independently ran MiXCR on the 5' RACE reads; one entry per CDR3 protein. The data contain around 240,000 distinct CDR3 sequences, approximately 7% of them singletons. These data also formed part of another study, on yellow fever vaccine responses in identical twins.

Sequencing input: memory (CD45RO+) T cells sorted from blood. The receptors shown here come from a woman younger than 30 in good health. Each CDR3 is given with its conserved first and last residue.

CSAREARDNYEQYF | TRBV20-1
CASSVAVREREEQFF | TRBV9
CASSRDPGVSPLHF | TRBV2
CSARDRREPGFGGQYF | TRBV20-1
CASSQGIGGEQYF | TRBV3-1
CASSTRLAGGPTRDNEQFF | TRBV3-1
CASSPGLGPSYEQYF | TRBV14
CASSQRLEQFF | TRBV5-1
CASSFSLGPMRNTGELFF | TRBV12-3/TRBV12-4
CASSPEGSYNEQFF | TRBV3-1
CASSKAGTSGPLEQYF | TRBV27
CASSLGENTEAFF | TRBV7-8
CASSQDRDGQETQYF | TRBV4-2
CASSQDAGEETQYF | TRBV4-1
CATSDFDPNEGEGEQYF | TRBV24-1
CASSLVLAGTGELFF | TRBV11-2
CAISESKDTQYF | TRBV10-3
CASSFSTGGYDGYTF | TRBV7-9
CASSYSSSYEQYF | TRBV6-6
CASSLVGYTDTQYF | TRBV5-1
CASSQTGGPTSPEAFF | TRBV14